A selection of T cell receptor beta chains follows, all from one sample in a study of identical twins. MiXCR, applied by TCRdb to the 5' RACE reads, yields one record per CDR3 protein. The sample lists approximately 620,000 distinct CDR3 sequences, about 9.4% occurring once. The sample was also reused in another study, on yellow fever vaccine responses in identical twins.

The sample comprised PBMCs. Receptors were obtained from a woman under 30 in good health. The CDR3 runs from the conserved cysteine through the conserved F or W. A D gene is named only where the DNA matches it firmly. Clone size appears in some rows only: once, few, many, or a class for an expanded clone.

D	V	size	J	CDR3	DNA
NA	TRBV20-1	few	TRBJ1-2	CSARGSWGNRPNGYGYTF	TGCAGTGCTAGAGGGTCGTGGGGGAATCGCCCAAACGGCTATGGCTACACCTTC
TRBD1	TRBV20-1	NA	TRBJ1-3	CSARETGVTGNTIYF	TGCAGTGCTAGAGAGACAGGGGTTACTGGAAACACCATATATTTT
NA	TRBV11-2	NA	TRBJ2-1	CASSPHTGLSYNEQFF	TGTGCCAGCAGCCCCCATACAGGGTTGTCCTACAATGAGCAGTTCTTC
NA	TRBV7-9	NA	TRBJ2-1	CASSFEGDNEQFF	TGTGCCAGCAGCTTTGAGGGGGACAATGAGCAGTTCTTC
NA	TRBV7-8	NA	TRBJ2-3	CASSLRSYSASTDTQYF	TGTGCCAGCAGCCTTAGAAGCTACTCTGCTAGCACAGATACGCAGTATTTT
NA	TRBV5-4	NA	TRBJ1-2	CASSLSGRAFNYGYTF	TGTGCCAGCAGCTTGTCGGGCAGGGCTTTTAACTATGGCTACACCTTC
NA	TRBV2	NA	TRBJ1-5	CASSESSIVGQPQHF	TGTGCCAGCAGTGAGTCATCCATCGTGGGTCAGCCCCAGCATTTT
NA	TRBV20-1	few	TRBJ1-5	CSALRSESNQPQHF	TGCAGTGCCCTAAGAAGTGAGAGCAATCAGCCCCAGCATTTT
NA	TRBV24-1	many	TRBJ2-1	CATSDEGTEQFF	TGTGCCACCAGTGACGAGGGGACGGAGCAGTTCTTC
TRBD1	TRBV7-3	many	TRBJ2-1	CASSLGQGTYNEQFF	TGTGCCAGCAGTTTAGGACAGGGGACCTACAATGAGCAGTTCTTC
NA	TRBV27	NA	TRBJ2-7	CASRPNRAEVPYEQYF	TGTGCCAGCAGGCCTAACAGGGCAGAAGTTCCCTACGAGCAGTACTTC
NA	TRBV20-1	many	TRBJ2-7	CSAKAASPSYEQYF	TGCAGTGCTAAGGCGGCCTCTCCCTCCTACGAGCAGTACTTC
NA	TRBV7-2	NA	TRBJ2-5	CASSPGAGTKQETQYF	TGTGCCAGCAGCCCCGGGGCGGGGACAAAGCAAGAGACCCAGTACTTC
TRBD2	TRBV6-2/TRBV6-3	NA	TRBJ2-7	CASERGLAPSYEQYF	TGTGCCAGCGAGAGGGGACTAGCGCCTTCCTACGAGCAGTACTTC
NA	TRBV24-1	many	TRBJ2-5	CATSDLDSSQETQYF	TGTGCCACCAGTGATTTGGACAGCTCCCAAGAGACCCAGTACTTC
TRBD2	TRBV2	NA	TRBJ2-7	CASSEGLAGRTYEQYF	TGTGCCAGCAGTGAGGGACTAGCGGGAAGAACCTACGAGCAGTACTTC
TRBD1	TRBV19	many	TRBJ2-2	CASSPQDRGSGELFF	TGTGCCAGTAGTCCCCAAGACAGGGGCAGCGGGGAGCTGTTTTTT
NA	TRBV7-2	many	TRBJ2-5	CASSPRGGLQETQYF	TGTGCCAGCAGCCCTCGTGGGGGGCTCCAAGAGACCCAGTACTTC
NA	TRBV7-9	few	TRBJ1-4	CASSPSGVEKLFF	TGTGCCAGCAGCCCTTCAGGGGTCGAAAAACTGTTTTTT
NA	TRBV11-2	many	TRBJ2-2	CASRKIRGSTGELFF	TGTGCCAGCAGGAAGATTAGGGGTTCCACCGGGGAGCTGTTTTTT
TRBD2	TRBV27	NA	TRBJ2-1	CASSPGLAGGLSYNEQFF	TGTGCCAGCAGTCCGGGACTAGCGGGGGGTCTCTCCTACAATGAGCAGTTCTTC
NA	TRBV10-3	many	TRBJ1-3	CAISDKALSGNTIYF	TGTGCCATCAGTGATAAGGCACTCTCTGGAAACACCATATATTTT
NA	TRBV30	few	TRBJ1-1	CAWSEARATEAFF	TGTGCCTGGAGTGAGGCCAGGGCCACTGAAGCTTTCTTT
NA	TRBV27	few	TRBJ1-5	CASSWTQNQPQHF	TGTGCCAGCAGTTGGACGCAGAATCAGCCCCAGCATTTT
TRBD1	TRBV6-5	many	TRBJ2-3	CASSSTGKADTQYF	TGTGCCAGCAGTTCGACAGGGAAGGCAGATACGCAGTATTTT
NA	TRBV10-3	NA	TRBJ2-4	CAISEAPGGNIQYF	TGTGCCATCAGTGAAGCGCCTGGGGGAAACATTCAGTACTTC
NA	TRBV2	NA	TRBJ1-2	CASVDLMTGYGYTF	TGTGCCAGCGTGGATTTGATGACCGGCTATGGCTACACCTTC
NA	TRBV12-3/TRBV12-4	NA	TRBJ2-7	CASSLPGQAAYEQYF	TGTGCCAGCAGCCTTCCGGGGCAGGCCGCCTACGAGCAGTACTTC
NA	TRBV28	many	TRBJ2-5	CASSLFTSQTQYF	TGTGCCAGCAGTTTATTTACTAGCCAGACCCAGTACTTC
TRBD1	TRBV6-1	few	TRBJ2-7	CASSGPGTGGRYEQYF	TGTGCCAGCAGTGGTCCTGGGACAGGGGGCCGCTACGAGCAGTACTTC
TRBD2	TRBV5-1	few	TRBJ2-2	CASSLIAGETGELFF	TGCGCCAGCAGCCTCATAGCGGGAGAAACCGGGGAGCTGTTTTTT
NA	TRBV6-2/TRBV6-3	NA	TRBJ1-1	CASTSRYTEAFF	TGTGCCAGCACCTCAAGGTACACTGAAGCTTTCTTT
NA	TRBV5-1	few	TRBJ2-7	CASSLEVPIYEQYF	TGCGCCAGCAGCTTGGAAGTACCGATCTACGAGCAGTACTTC
NA	TRBV5-1	few	TRBJ2-1	CASSFLALAAGNNEQFF	TGCGCCAGCAGCTTCCTGGCCCTAGCAGCGGGTAACAATGAGCAGTTCTTC
NA	TRBV5-1	NA	TRBJ2-3	CASTLGTDTQYF	TGCGCCAGCACCCTGGGGACAGATACGCAGTATTTT
TRBD2	TRBV4-3	few	TRBJ2-1	CASSQGTSVSHEQFF	TGCGCCAGCAGCCAAGGGACTAGTGTCTCTCATGAGCAGTTCTTC
NA	TRBV12-3/TRBV12-4	NA	TRBJ1-1	CASSLDSGNTEAFF	TGTGCCAGCAGTTTGGACAGCGGGAACACTGAAGCTTTCTTT
NA	TRBV6-1	NA	TRBJ2-7	CASSPIVSDRQYF	TGTGCCAGCAGCCCAATCGTGTCTGATCGGCAGTACTTC
NA	TRBV7-9	few	TRBJ2-1	CASSVASSSNEQFF	TGTGCCAGCAGCGTTGCCTCTAGCTCCAATGAGCAGTTCTTC
TRBD1	TRBV6-5	few	TRBJ2-2	CASSYRQGWTGELFF	TGTGCCAGCAGTTACCGACAGGGGTGGACCGGGGAGCTGTTTTTT
TRBD2	TRBV11-2	NA	TRBJ2-7	CASSDYGVAGGPSGYEQYF	TGTGCCAGCAGCGACTACGGGGTAGCGGGAGGGCCTAGTGGCTACGAGCAGTACTTC
NA	TRBV2	NA	TRBJ2-1	CASSDLGRGDYNEQFF	TGTGCCAGCAGTGATCTCGGGCGCGGGGATTACAATGAGCAGTTCTTC
TRBD2	TRBV19	few	TRBJ2-1	CASRNQPGTSGEQFF	TGTGCCAGTAGGAACCAGCCCGGGACTAGCGGCGAGCAGTTCTTC
TRBD1	TRBV7-9	NA	TRBJ2-7	CASSEPRGRWEQYF	TGTGCCAGCAGCGAACCAAGGGGGCGGTGGGAGCAGTACTTC
NA	TRBV29-1	many	TRBJ1-1	CSVHASIGSDTEAFF	TGCAGCGTTCACGCGTCGATTGGGTCGGACACTGAAGCTTTCTTT
NA	TRBV5-1	many	TRBJ2-7	CASSLARQGRLEQYF	TGCGCCAGCAGCTTGGCACGTCAGGGGCGCCTCGAGCAGTACTTC
TRBD2	TRBV5-1	NA	TRBJ2-3	CASSLVASGSSTDTQYF	TGCGCCAGCAGCTTGGTTGCTAGCGGCTCGAGCACAGATACGCAGTATTTT
NA	TRBV7-9	many	TRBJ2-1	CASSPSGTPYNEQFF	TGTGCCAGCAGCCCCTCCGGGACACCTTACAATGAGCAGTTCTTC
NA	TRBV2	few	TRBJ1-1	CASSQSGTEAFF	TGTGCCAGCAGTCAGTCAGGGACTGAAGCTTTCTTT
TRBD1	TRBV6-1	many	TRBJ2-7	CASRHRGSSYEQYF	TGTGCCAGCAGGCACAGGGGGAGCTCCTACGAGCAGTACTTC
NA	TRBV2	few	TRBJ2-7	CATREGEQYF	TGTGCCACCCGCGAAGGCGAGCAGTACTTC
TRBD1	TRBV7-9	NA	TRBJ1-2	CASSPGQGGSGYTF	TGTGCCAGCAGCCCGGGACAGGGGGGGAGTGGCTACACCTTC
TRBD2	TRBV10-3	NA	TRBJ2-5	CAISESRTSLETQYF	TGTGCCATCAGTGAGTCCCGGACTAGTTTGGAGACCCAGTACTTC